Below, 2 T cell receptor beta chains from the same sample are listed, as sequenced in a study of T cell responses to AZD1222 COVID-19 vaccine. The assay was immunoSEQ multiplex PCR, and TCRdb's table has in-frame clones only and misses some. Seen here are approximately 150,000 clones, approximately 88% observed once, and the top ten hold 2% to 2.5%. The material was peripheral blood, obtained on day 0 of AZD1222 vaccination. The receptors come from an adult in good health.

J is TRBJ1-1 and V is TRBV18; D remains unclear. CDR1 and CDR2 (germline): KGHSH, LQKENI. The CDR3 spans 15 residues. V lost 5 bases, J lost 1 base, and 14 bases lay in between. The CDR3 loop reads CASSAAGRRNTEAFF. The CDR3 region has the DNA TGTGCCAGCTCAGCCGCCGGACGGAGGAACACTGAAGCTTTCTTT.

CDR3 DNA: TGTGCCACCAGTGAGTTTTCTGGGTCCGAGCAGTACTTC. This gives the protein CATSEFSGSEQYF. V is TRBV24-1 and J is TRBJ2-7; D ambiguous. The CDR3 is 13 amino acids. The germline CDR1 and CDR2 sequences are KGHDR and SFDVKD. Trimming removed 4 bases from V and 6 bases from J, with 12 bases in between.